This T cell receptor beta chain comes out of a study of blood T cell repertoires in COVID-19. About the study: COVID-19 samples collected from the United States, Italy and Spain covered acute and convalescent phases.

Recovery meant two consecutive negative NP/OP PCR tests, professional clearance, or resolved symptoms. The ends were cut back, 0 bases at V and 2 bases at J, with 14 bases in the middle. This CDR3 comprises 16 residues. The germline CDR1 and CDR2 sequences are SNHLY and FYNNEI. Original processing methods: Scientists estimated how many nucleated cells there were by amplifying reference gene primers. Data came from immunoSEQ multiplex PCR; TCRdb stores just in-frame clones and leaves some out. Clone size and V and J calls were adopted from that table, with D and trimming inferred from the DNA. The sample carries approximately 490,000 clones, about nine tenths recorded once.

V gene TRBV2 combines with J gene TRBJ2-7; D gene unclear. The material sequenced was PBMCs or T cells enriched from blood (not recorded which). The source is a woman between 18 and 29 years old who had recovered from COVID-19. This chain's CDR3 is CASSEAVAPSPYEQYF. DNA for the CDR3: TGTGCCAGCAGTGAAGCGGTGGCACCCTCCCCCTACGAGCAGTACTTC.